This T cell receptor (beta chain) comes out of a study of T cell clones after liver transplantation. In the study overall: In this trial, immunosuppression withdrawal was attempted within 2 years of liver transplant.

Study outcomes and limitations: Graft donor-reactive T cells possibly entered the graft instead of undergoing deletion.

CD3+CD4+ and CD3+CD8+ cells were FACS-sorted from thawed unstimulated PBMCs. Germline V lookup: CDR1 MDHEN, CDR2 SYDVKM. The V gene lost 11 bases and the J gene lost 0 bases, with 12 bases spanning the gap. This CDR3 region has 13 residues. This clone was counted at least ten times. Its cognate antigen is unknown. The method was immunoSEQ multiplex PCR; TCRdb's version includes in-frame clones alone and lacks a portion of them. The data show roughly 60,000 clones, with approximately 70% seen just once and 2.8% held by the top ten. The chain carries TRBV28 and TRBJ2-3; D gene unclear. The receptor's source is a human patient who received a liver transplant. The T cells may partly be graft donor cells. The sequencing here drew on CD4+ T cells from blood, taken at the roughly 16-month timepoint. Written as DNA, the CDR3 is TGTGCCGGCCAGGAGACTAGCACAGATACGCAGTATTTT. It specifies CAGQETSTDTQYF.